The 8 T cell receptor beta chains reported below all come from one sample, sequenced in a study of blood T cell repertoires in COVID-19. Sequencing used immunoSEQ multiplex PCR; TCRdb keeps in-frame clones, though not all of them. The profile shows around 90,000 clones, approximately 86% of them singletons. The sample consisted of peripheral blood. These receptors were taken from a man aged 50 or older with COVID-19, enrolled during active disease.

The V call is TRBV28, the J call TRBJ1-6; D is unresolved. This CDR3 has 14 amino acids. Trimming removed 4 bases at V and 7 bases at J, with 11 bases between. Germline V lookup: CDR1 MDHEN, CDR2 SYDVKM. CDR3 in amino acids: CASSSHPGNSPLHF. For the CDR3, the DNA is TGTGCCAGCAGTTCCCACCCGGGAAATTCACCCCTCCACTTT. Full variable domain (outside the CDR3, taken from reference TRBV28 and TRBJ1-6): DVKVTQSSRYLVKRTGEKVFLECVQDMDHENMFWYRQDPGLGLRLIYFSYDVKMKEKGDIPEGYSVSREKKERFSLILESASTNQTSMYLCASSSHPGNSPLHFGNGTRLTVT.

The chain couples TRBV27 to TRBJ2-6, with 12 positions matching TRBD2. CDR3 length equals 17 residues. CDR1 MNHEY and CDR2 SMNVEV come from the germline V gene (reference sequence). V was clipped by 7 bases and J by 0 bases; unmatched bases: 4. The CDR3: CASKQLAGGSGANVLTF. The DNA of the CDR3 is TGTGCCAGCAAGCAACTAGCGGGGGGCTCTGGGGCCAACGTCCTGACTTTC.

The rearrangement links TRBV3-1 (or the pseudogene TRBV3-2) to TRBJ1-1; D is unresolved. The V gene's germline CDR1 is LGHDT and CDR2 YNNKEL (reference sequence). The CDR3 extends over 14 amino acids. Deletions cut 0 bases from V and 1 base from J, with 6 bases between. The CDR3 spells CASSQEVQNTEAFF. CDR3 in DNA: TGTGCCAGCAGCCAAGAGGTACAGAACACTGAAGCTTTCTTT.

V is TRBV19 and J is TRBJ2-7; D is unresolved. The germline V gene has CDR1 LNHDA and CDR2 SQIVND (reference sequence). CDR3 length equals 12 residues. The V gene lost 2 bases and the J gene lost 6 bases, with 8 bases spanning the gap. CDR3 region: CASSIQRGEQYF. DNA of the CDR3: TGTGCCAGTAGTATACAGCGCGGCGAGCAGTACTTC.

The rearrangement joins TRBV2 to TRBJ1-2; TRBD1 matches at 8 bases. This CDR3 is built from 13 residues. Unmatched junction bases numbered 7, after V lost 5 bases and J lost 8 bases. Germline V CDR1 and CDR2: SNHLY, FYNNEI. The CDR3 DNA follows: TGTGCCAGCAGTTTCAGACAGGGGTACGGCTACACCTTC. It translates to CASSFRQGYGYTF.

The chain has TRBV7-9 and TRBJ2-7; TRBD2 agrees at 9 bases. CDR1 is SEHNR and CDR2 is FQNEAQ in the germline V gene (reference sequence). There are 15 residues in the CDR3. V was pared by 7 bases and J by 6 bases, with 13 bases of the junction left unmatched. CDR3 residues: CASTFERGGAFEQYF. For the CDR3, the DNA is TGTGCCAGCACCTTCGAGCGCGGGGGGGCCTTCGAGCAGTACTTC.

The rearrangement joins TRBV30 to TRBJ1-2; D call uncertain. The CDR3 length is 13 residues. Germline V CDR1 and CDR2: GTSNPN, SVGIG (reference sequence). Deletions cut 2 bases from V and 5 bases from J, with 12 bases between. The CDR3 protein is CAWSPSLRYGYTF. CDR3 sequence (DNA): TGTGCCTGGAGTCCCTCCCTGAGGTATGGCTACACCTTC.

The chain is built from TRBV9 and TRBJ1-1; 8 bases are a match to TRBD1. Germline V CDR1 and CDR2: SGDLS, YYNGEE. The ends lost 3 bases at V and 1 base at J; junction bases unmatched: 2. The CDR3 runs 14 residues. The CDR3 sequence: CASSAGTGNTEAFF. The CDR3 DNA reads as TGTGCCAGCAGCGCCGGGACAGGGAACACTGAAGCTTTCTTT.